These T cell receptor beta chains were read from a single sample in a study of blood T cell repertoires in COVID-19. Profiling relied on immunoSEQ multiplex PCR, and the TCRdb table lists in-frame clones only, not all of them. The profile covers approximately 260,000 clones, with 89% appearing a single time and 4% to 5% taken by the ten largest. Sequenced sample: peripheral blood. These TCRs come from a woman in her forties who had recovered from COVID-19. CDR3s include the opening cysteine and the closing phenylalanine or tryptophan. The D gene is left open where the match is weak. Clone size appears in some rows only: once, few, many, or a class for an expanded clone.

v_gene,abundance,d_gene,j_gene,CDR3nt,CDR3aa
TRBV6-2/TRBV6-3,NA,NA,TRBJ1-1,TGTGCCAGCAGTTACGTAGGGAGCACTGAAGCTTTCTTT,CASSYVGSTEAFF
TRBV5-4,once,TRBD1,TRBJ2-5,TGTGCCAGCAGCCCAACCGGGACAGGGTGGGAAGAGACCCAGTACTTC,CASSPTGTGWEETQYF
TRBV2,NA,NA,TRBJ2-5,TGTGCCAGCCGACCCGGACATATCGAAGAGACCCAGTACTTC,CASRPGHIEETQYF
TRBV11-3,once,TRBD2,TRBJ2-1,TGTGCCAGCAGCCGGACTAGCGGGACCCGAAAACATGAGCAGTTCTTC,CASSRTSGTRKHEQFF
TRBV7-2,few,TRBD1,TRBJ1-3,TGTGCCAGCAGCCAACTGGGACAGGTGCTCTCTGGAAACACCATATATTTT,CASSQLGQVLSGNTIYF
TRBV29-1,NA,NA,TRBJ1-2,TGCAGCGTAAGGTTCAGGGTTTATGGCTACACCTTC,CSVRFRVYGYTF
TRBV9,once,NA,TRBJ2-7,TGTGCCAGCAGCGTAGGCCAGGGTAGATACGAGCAGTACTTC,CASSVGQGRYEQYF
TRBV28,NA,TRBD1,TRBJ1-1,TGTGCCAGCAGCCCAGGACAGGGAGTGACTGAAGCTTTCTTT,CASSPGQGVTEAFF
TRBV5-1,NA,NA,TRBJ1-5,TGCGCCAGCAGCCTGTCCGGGAAAGCGGGTCAGCCCCAGCATTTT,CASSLSGKAGQPQHF
TRBV27,NA,NA,TRBJ1-1,TGTGCCAGCAGTTTAAGAGTAACGGGGAACACTGAAGCTTTCTTT,CASSLRVTGNTEAFF
TRBV28,once,NA,TRBJ1-2,TGTGCCAGCAGTTTATTGGCCAGTATTAACTATGGCTACACCTTC,CASSLLASINYGYTF
TRBV7-9,NA,NA,TRBJ1-5,TGTGCCAGCAGCCCTATGGGAGGGAGTCAGCCCCAGCATTTT,CASSPMGGSQPQHF
TRBV27,NA,NA,TRBJ1-1,TGTGCCAGCAGTTCCCAGACAATAACCGGGACATCCCCGAACACTGAAGCTTTCTTT,CASSSQTITGTSPNTEAFF
TRBV5-4,NA,NA,TRBJ2-2,TGTGCCAGCAGCTTGTTATCGGGGTTCGCCGGGGAGCTGTTTTTT,CASSLLSGFAGELFF
TRBV14,NA,NA,TRBJ2-1,TGTGCCAGCAGCCAAGACGCGGGAAGTGAGCAGTTCTTC,CASSQDAGSEQFF
TRBV10-3,once,TRBD2,TRBJ2-2,TGTGCCATCAGAGTCACTAGCGGGAGAAGAACCGGGGAGCTGTTTTTT,CAIRVTSGRRTGELFF
TRBV29-1,NA,NA,TRBJ1-2,TGCAGCGTGGACAGCTATGGCTACACCTTC,CSVDSYGYTF
TRBV6-6,NA,TRBD2,TRBJ2-1,TGTGCCAGCAGTCTACTAGGGGGGACTAGCGGGAGAGGCAGAGATAATGAGCAGTTCTTC,CASSLLGGTSGRGRDNEQFF
TRBV5-1,NA,NA,TRBJ2-3,TGCGCCAGCAGCTTGGGTCAGGCTAGCACAGATACGCAGTATTTT,CASSLGQASTDTQYF
TRBV6-5,NA,NA,TRBJ2-3,TGTGCCGCCAGATCAGGGGGGCGATACACAGATACGCAGTATTTT,CAARSGGRYTDTQYF
TRBV14,few,NA,TRBJ1-3,TGTGCCAGCAGCCACGGACAGCCGGGAAACACCATATATTTT,CASSHGQPGNTIYF
TRBV18,few,NA,TRBJ2-2,TGTGCCAGCTCACCCTACACAGGAGATGGAGGGGAGCTGTTTTTT,CASSPYTGDGGELFF
TRBV21-1,NA,NA,TRBJ1-2,TGTGCCAGCAGCAAACCGGGACAGAGGGGGGTTACTAACTATGGCTACACCTTC,CASSKPGQRGVTNYGYTF
TRBV5-1,once,NA,TRBJ1-5,TGCGCCAGCAGCTTGGGGGTGTCAGGGAATCAGCCCCAGCATTTT,CASSLGVSGNQPQHF
TRBV7-8,NA,TRBD2,TRBJ2-1,TGTGCCAGCAGCCGTGGGACTAGCGGGAGCCGGGGGTACAATGAGCAGTTCTTC,CASSRGTSGSRGYNEQFF
TRBV29-1,NA,NA,TRBJ2-6,TGCAGCGTTGATCAGGGCTCTGGGGCCAACGTCCTGACTTTC,CSVDQGSGANVLTF
TRBV2,NA,NA,TRBJ1-1,TGTGCCAGTTCTACAGGCGGGCGCAGGGGCACTGAAGCTTTCTTT,CASSTGGRRGTEAFF
TRBV19,NA,TRBD1,TRBJ1-1,TGTGCCAGTATCGGAAAGGGGGCAGGGACGAACACTGAAGCTTTCTTT,CASIGKGAGTNTEAFF